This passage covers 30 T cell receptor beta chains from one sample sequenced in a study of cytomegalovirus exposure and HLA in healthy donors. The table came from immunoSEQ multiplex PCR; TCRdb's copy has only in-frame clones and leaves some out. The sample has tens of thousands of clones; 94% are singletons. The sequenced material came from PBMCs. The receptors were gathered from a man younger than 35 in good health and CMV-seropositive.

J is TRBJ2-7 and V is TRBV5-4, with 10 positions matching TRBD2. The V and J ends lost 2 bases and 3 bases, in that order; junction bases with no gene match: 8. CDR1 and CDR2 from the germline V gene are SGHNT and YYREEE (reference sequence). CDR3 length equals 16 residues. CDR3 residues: CASSFLAGARGYEQYF. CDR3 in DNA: TGTGCCAGCAGCTTCCTAGCGGGAGCGAGGGGCTACGAGCAGTACTTC.

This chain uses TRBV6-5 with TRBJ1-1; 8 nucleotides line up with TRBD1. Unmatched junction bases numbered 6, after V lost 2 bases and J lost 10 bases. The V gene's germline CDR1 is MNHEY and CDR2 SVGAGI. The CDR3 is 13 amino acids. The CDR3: CASSYRDRSLAFF. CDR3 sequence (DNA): TGTGCCAGCAGTTACCGGGACAGGTCATTAGCTTTCTTT.

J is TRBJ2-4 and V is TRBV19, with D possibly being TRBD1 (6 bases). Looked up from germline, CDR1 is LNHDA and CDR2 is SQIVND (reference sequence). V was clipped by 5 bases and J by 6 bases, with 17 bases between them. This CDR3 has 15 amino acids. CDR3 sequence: CASSVQGQTANIQYF. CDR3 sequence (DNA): TGTGCCAGTAGTGTACAGGGCCAGACGGCAAACATTCAGTACTTC.

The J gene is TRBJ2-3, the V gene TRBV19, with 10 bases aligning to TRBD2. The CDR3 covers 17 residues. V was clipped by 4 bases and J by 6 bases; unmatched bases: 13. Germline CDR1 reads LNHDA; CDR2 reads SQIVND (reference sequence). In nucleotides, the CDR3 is TGTGCCAGTAGTAAAAGGGGGCTAGCGGGAGAATGGGATACGCAGTATTTT. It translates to CASSKRGLAGEWDTQYF.

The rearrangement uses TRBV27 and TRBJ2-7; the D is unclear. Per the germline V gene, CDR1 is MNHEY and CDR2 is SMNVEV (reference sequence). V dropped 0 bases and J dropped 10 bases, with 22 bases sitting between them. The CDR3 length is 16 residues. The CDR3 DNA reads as TGTGCCAGCAGTTTATCACCGAGACTCCCGCTTTCAGTACAGTACTTC. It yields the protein CASSLSPRLPLSVQYF.

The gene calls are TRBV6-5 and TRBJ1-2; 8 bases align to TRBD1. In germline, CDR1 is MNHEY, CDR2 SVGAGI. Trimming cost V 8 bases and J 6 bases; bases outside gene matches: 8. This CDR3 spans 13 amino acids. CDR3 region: CASHRGGRDGYTF. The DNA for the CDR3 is TGTGCCAGCCACAGGGGGGGCCGGGATGGCTACACCTTC.

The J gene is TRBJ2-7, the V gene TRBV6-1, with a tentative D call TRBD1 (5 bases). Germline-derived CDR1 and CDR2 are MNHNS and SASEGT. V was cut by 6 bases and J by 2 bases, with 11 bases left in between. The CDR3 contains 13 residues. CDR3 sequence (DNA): TGTGCCAGCAGGAAGACAGAGACCTACGAGCAGTACTTC. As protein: CASRKTETYEQYF.

The CDR3 DNA follows: TGCGCCAGCAGCTTGGGACAGGGGGACGAAAAACTGTTTTTT. It translates to CASSLGQGDEKLFF. J is TRBJ1-4 and V is TRBV5-1; 9 nucleotides line up with TRBD1. The CDR3 is 14 amino acids. Germline V gene sequence: CDR1 SGHRS, CDR2 YFSETQ. Trimming removed 0 bases from V and 8 bases from J; junction bases left unmatched: 2.

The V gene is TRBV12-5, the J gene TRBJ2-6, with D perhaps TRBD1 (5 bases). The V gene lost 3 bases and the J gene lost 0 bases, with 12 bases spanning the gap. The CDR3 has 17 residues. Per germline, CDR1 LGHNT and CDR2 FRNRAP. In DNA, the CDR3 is TGTGCTAGTGGTTTTCAGCGACAGTACTCTGGGGCCAACGTCCTGACTTTC. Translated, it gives CASGFQRQYSGANVLTF.

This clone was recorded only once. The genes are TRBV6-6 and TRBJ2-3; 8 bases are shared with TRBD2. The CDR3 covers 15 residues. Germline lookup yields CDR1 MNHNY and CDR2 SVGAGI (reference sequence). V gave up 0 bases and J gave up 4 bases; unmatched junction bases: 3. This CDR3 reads CASSYSGTRADTQYF. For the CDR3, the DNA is TGTGCCAGCAGTTACTCCGGGACTAGAGCAGATACGCAGTATTTT.

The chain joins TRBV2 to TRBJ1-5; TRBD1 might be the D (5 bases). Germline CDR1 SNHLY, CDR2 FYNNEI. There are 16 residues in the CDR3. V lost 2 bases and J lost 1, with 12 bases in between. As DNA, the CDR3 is TGTGCCAGCAGTGAAAGGTCGGGGGGAAGCAATCAGCCCCAGCATTTT. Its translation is CASSERSGGSNQPQHF.

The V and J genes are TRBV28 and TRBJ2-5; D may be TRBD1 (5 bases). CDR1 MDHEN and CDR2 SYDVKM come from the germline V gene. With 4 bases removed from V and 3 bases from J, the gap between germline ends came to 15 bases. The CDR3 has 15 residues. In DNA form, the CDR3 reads TGTGCCAGCAGTTGGGGCAGCGAGGTGGAAGAGACCCAGTACTTC. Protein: CASSWGSEVEETQYF. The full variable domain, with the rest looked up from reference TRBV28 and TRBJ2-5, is DVKVTQSSRYLVKRTGEKVFLECVQDMDHENMFWYRQDPGLGLRLIYFSYDVKMKEKGDIPEGYSVSREKKERFSLILESASTNQTSMYLCASSWGSEVEETQYFGPGTRLLVL.

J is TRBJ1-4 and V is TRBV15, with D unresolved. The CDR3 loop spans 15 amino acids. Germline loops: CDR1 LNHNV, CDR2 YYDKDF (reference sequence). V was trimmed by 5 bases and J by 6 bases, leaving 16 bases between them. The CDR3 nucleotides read TGTGCCACCAGCGAGTTTAAGCGGAGTGATGAAAAACTGTTTTTT. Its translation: CATSEFKRSDEKLFF.

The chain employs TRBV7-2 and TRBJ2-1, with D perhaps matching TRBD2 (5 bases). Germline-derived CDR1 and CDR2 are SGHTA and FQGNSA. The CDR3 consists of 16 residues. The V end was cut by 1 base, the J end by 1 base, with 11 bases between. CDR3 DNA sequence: TGTGCCAGCAGCTTAGGCCTAGCCTGGTCCTACAATGAGCAGTTCTTC. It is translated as CASSLGLAWSYNEQFF.

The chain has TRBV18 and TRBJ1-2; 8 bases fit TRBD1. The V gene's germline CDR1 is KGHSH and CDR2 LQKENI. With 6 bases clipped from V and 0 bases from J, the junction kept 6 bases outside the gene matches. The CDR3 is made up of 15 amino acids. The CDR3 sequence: CASSPGTGANYGYTF. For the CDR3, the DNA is TGTGCCAGCTCCCCCGGGACAGGAGCTAACTATGGCTACACCTTC. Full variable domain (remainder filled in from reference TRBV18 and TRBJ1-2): NAGVMQNPRHLVRRRGQEARLRCSPMKGHSHVYWYRQLPEEGLKFMVYLQKENIIDESGMPKERFSAEFPKEGPSILRIQQVVRGDSAAYFCASSPGTGANYGYTFGSGTRLTVV.

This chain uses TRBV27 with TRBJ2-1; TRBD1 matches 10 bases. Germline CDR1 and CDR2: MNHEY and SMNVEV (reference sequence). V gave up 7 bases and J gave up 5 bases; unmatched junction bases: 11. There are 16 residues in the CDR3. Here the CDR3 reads CASKPWDRGLDNEQFF. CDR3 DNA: TGTGCCAGCAAACCATGGGACAGGGGTCTCGACAATGAGCAGTTCTTC.

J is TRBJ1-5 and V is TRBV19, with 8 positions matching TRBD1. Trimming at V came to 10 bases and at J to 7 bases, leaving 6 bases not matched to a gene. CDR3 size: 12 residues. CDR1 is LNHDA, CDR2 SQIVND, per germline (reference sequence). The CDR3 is CATGTGPQPQHF. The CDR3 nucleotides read TGTGCCACCGGGACAGGCCCACAGCCCCAGCATTTT.

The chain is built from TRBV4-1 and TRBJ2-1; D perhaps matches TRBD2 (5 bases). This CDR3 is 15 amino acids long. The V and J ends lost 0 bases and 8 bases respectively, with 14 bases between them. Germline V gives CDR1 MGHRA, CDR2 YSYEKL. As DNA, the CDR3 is TGCGCCAGCAGCCAAGATCTGTTGGAGGCTGATGAGCAGTTCTTC. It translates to CASSQDLLEADEQFF.

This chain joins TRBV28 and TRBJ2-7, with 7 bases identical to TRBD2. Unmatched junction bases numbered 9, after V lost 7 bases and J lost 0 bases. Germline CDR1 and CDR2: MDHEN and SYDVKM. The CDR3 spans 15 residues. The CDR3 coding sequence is TGTGCCAGCAATGTTGCTAGCGGAGGCTCCTACGAGCAGTACTTC. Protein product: CASNVASGGSYEQYF. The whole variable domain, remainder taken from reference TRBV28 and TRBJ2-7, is DVKVTQSSRYLVKRTGEKVFLECVQDMDHENMFWYRQDPGLGLRLIYFSYDVKMKEKGDIPEGYSVSREKKERFSLILESASTNQTSMYLCASNVASGGSYEQYFGPGTRLTVT.

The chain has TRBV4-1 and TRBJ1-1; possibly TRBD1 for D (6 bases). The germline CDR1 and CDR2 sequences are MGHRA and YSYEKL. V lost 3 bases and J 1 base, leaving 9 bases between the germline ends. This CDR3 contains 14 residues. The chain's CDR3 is CASSQGHKNTEAFF. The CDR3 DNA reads TGCGCCAGCAGCCAGGGACATAAGAACACTGAAGCTTTCTTT.

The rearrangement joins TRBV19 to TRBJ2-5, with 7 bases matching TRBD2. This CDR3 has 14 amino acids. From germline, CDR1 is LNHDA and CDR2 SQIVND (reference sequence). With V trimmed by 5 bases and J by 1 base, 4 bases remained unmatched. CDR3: CASSVSSGQETQYF. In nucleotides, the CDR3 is TGTGCCAGTAGTGTTTCTAGCGGCCAAGAGACCCAGTACTTC.

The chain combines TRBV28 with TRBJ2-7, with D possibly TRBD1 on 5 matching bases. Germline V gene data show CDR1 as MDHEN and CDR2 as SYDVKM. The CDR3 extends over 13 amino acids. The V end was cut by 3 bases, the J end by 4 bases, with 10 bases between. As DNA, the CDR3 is TGTGCCAGCAGTTTGGACATGGGGTACGAGCAGTACTTC. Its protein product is CASSLDMGYEQYF.

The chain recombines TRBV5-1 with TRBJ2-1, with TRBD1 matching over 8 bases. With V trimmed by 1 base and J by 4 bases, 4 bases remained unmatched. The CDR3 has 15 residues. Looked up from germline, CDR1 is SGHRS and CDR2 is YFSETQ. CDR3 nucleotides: TGCGCCAGCAGCTTGACAGGGGGAAGTTACAATGAGCAGTTCTTC. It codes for CASSLTGGSYNEQFF.

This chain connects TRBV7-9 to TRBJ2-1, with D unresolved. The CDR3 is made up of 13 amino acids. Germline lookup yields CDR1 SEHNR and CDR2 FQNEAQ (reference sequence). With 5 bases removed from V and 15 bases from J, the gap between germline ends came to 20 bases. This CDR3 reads CASSRSGEPFRFF. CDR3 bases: TGTGCCAGCAGCCGCTCAGGTGAACCTTTTCGGTTCTTC.

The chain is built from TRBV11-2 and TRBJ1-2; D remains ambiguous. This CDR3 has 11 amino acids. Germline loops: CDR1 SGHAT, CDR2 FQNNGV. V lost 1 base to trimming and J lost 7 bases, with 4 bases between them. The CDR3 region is CASSLGIGYTF. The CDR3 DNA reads TGTGCCAGCAGCTTAGGTATTGGCTACACCTTC.

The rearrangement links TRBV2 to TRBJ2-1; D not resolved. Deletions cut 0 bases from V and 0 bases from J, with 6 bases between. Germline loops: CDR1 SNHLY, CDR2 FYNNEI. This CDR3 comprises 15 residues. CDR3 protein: CASSEAFLSYNEQFF. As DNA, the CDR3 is TGTGCCAGCAGTGAAGCCTTTCTCTCCTACAATGAGCAGTTCTTC.

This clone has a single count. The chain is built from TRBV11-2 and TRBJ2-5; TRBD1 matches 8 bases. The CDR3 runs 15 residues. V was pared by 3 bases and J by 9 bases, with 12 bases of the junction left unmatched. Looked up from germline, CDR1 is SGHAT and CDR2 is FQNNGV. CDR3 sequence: CASSFTRTGPKAQYF. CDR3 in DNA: TGTGCCAGCAGCTTTACCAGGACAGGGCCCAAGGCCCAGTACTTC.

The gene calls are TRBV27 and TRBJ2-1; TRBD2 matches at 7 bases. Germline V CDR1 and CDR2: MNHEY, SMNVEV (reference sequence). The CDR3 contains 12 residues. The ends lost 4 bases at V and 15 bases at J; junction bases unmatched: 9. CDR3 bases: TGTGCCAGCAGTTCACGGGCGACTAGCCCGTTCTTC. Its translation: CASSSRATSPFF.

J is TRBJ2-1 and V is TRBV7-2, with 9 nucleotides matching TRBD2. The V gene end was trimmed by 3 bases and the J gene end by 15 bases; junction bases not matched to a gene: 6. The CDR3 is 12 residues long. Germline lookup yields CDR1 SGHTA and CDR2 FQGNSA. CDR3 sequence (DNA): TGTGCCAGCAGCTTGGTAGCGGGGGCAATGTTCTTC. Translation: CASSLVAGAMFF.

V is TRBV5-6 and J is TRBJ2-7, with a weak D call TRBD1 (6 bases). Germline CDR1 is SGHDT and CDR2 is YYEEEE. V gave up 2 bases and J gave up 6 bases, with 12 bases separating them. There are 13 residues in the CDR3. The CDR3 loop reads CASSLGRGGEQYF. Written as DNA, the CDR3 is TGTGCCAGCAGCTTAGGCAGGGGTGGCGAGCAGTACTTC.